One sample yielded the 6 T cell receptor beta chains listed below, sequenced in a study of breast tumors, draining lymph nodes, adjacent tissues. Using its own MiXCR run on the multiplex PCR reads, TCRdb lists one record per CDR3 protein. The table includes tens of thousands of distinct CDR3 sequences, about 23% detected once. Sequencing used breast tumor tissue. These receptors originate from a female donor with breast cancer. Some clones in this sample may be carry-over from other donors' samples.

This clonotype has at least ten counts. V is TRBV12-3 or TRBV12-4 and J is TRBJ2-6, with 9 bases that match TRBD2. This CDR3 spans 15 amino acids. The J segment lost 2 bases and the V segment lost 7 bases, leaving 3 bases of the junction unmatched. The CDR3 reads CASTVAGAGANVLTF. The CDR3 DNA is TGTGCCAGCACGGTAGCGGGAGCTGGGGCCAACGTCCTGACTTTC.

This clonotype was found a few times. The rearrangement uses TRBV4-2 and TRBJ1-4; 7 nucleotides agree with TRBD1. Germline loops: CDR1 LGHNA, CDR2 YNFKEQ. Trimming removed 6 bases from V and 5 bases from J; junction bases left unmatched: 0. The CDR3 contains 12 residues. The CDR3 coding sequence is TGTGCCAGCAGACAGGGGAATGAAAAACTGTTTTTT. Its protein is CASRQGNEKLFF.

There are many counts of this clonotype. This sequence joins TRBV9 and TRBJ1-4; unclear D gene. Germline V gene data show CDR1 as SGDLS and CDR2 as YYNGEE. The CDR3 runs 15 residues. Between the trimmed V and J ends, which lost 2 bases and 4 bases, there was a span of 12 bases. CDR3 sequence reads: CASSVGEQVNEKLFF. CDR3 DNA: TGTGCCAGCAGCGTCGGAGAACAAGTTAATGAAAAACTGTTTTTT. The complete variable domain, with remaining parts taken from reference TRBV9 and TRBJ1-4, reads DSGVTQTPKHLITATGQRVTLRCSPRSGDLSVYWYQQSLDQGLQFLIQYYNGEERAKGNILERFSAQQFPDLHSELNLSSLELGDSALYFCASSVGEQVNEKLFFGSGTQLSVL.

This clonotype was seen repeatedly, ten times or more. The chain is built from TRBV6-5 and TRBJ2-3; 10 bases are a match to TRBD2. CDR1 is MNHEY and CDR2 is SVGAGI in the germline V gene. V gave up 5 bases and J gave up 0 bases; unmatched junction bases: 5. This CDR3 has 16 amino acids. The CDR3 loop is CASSPQLAGSTDTQYF. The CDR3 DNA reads TGTGCCAGCAGTCCACAACTAGCGGGAAGCACAGATACGCAGTATTTT.

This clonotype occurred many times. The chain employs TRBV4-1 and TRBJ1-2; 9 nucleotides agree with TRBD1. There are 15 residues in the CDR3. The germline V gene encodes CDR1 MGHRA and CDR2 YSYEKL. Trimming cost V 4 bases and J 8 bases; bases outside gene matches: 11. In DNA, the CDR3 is TGCGCCAGCAGCCGCACGGGACAGGGCGAAATGGGCTACACCTTC. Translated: CASSRTGQGEMGYTF.

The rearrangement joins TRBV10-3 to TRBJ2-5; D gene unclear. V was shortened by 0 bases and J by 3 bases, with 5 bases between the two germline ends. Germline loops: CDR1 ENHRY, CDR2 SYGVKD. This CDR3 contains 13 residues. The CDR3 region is CAISESAEETQYF. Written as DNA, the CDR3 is TGTGCCATCAGTGAGTCGGCAGAAGAGACCCAGTACTTC.